This passage covers 17 T cell receptor beta chains from one sample sequenced in a study of graft-versus-host responses after intestinal transplantation. The data were produced by immunoSEQ multiplex PCR, yet TCRdb's version contains in-frame clones alone and is incomplete. This sample has 25,000 to 35,000 clones, with about 80% found just once. Antigens of these TCRs are unknown. Sequencing used unstimulated CD8+ T cells sorted from spleen or lymph node cells, obtained before intestinal transplant. The receptors derive from a human donor who received an intestinal transplant.

The rearrangement uses TRBV4-3 and TRBJ2-6, with TRBD2 as a possible D gene (5 bases). Trimming cost V 0 bases and J 0 bases, with 6 bases left between them. Germline V lookup: CDR1 LGHNA, CDR2 YSLEER. The CDR3 sequence is 16 residues long. The CDR3 is CASSQDAGSGANVLTF. The CDR3 DNA reads as TGCGCCAGCAGCCAAGACGCGGGCTCTGGGGCCAACGTCCTGACTTTC.

This chain uses TRBV5-6 with TRBJ2-7; possible D gene TRBD1, 5 bases. The germline V and J ends were trimmed by 0 bases and 2 bases, with 15 bases remaining between them. The CDR3 loop spans 16 amino acids. Germline CDR1 SGHDT, CDR2 YYEEEE. The CDR3 DNA reads TGTGCCAGCAGCTTGGGGATAGGGGTGCTGACCTACGAGCAGTACTTC. It translates to CASSLGIGVLTYEQYF.

The V call is TRBV6-5, the J call TRBJ2-7; 8 positions agree with TRBD1. The CDR3 length is 12 residues. CDR1 and CDR2 from the germline V gene are MNHEY and SVGAGI. J gave up 6 bases and V 6 bases, and 4 bases lay outside the gene matches. The CDR3 nucleotides are TGTGCCAGCAGGGACAGGGAAGGCGAGCAGTACTTC. Translating it yields CASRDREGEQYF.

This clone was seen a few times. J is TRBJ2-7 and V is TRBV6-1; TRBD2 aligns across 11 bases. The germline V gene has CDR1 MNHNS and CDR2 SASEGT. The CDR3 extends over 15 amino acids. V lost 7 bases, J lost 2 bases, and 7 bases stayed unmatched. CDR3 sequence reads: CASNTGLAEPYEQYF. For the CDR3, the DNA is TGTGCCAGCAACACGGGACTAGCGGAGCCCTACGAGCAGTACTTC.

CDR3 DNA sequence: TGCGCCAGCAGTGAGGGACTCCACTACGAGCAGTACTTC. Amino acids: CASSEGLHYEQYF. The chain uses TRBV10-1 and TRBJ2-5, with D possibly matching TRBD2 (5 bases). TRBJ2-7 matches the DNA end more closely, so the J call is doubtful. Germline CDR1 reads WNHNN; CDR2 reads SYGVQD (reference sequence). The CDR3 covers 13 residues.

This clone was seen only once. The same CDR3 can be traced to other DNA sequences in this sample. The chain carries TRBV19 and TRBJ2-7, with 7 bases matching TRBD1. Trimming removed 3 bases from V and 0 bases from J; junction bases left unmatched: 5. Germline V gene sequence: CDR1 LNHDA, CDR2 SQIVND (reference sequence). The CDR3 runs 15 residues. The CDR3 protein is CASSIGTASSYEQYF. The CDR3 DNA reads TGTGCCAGTAGTATCGGGACAGCTAGCTCCTACGAGCAGTACTTC.

The chain carries TRBV9 and TRBJ2-2; the D gene is possibly TRBD1 (5 bases). Germline CDR1 and CDR2: SGDLS and YYNGEE. V was trimmed by 4 bases and J by 4 bases, leaving 14 bases between them. This CDR3 is 15 amino acids long. CDR3 protein: CASSSRSGLTGELFF. As DNA, the CDR3 is TGTGCCAGCAGCTCACGCTCAGGGCTCACCGGGGAGCTGTTTTTT.

The J gene is TRBJ2-1, the V gene TRBV7-9; TRBD2 matches at 12 bases. With 1 base clipped from V and 8 bases from J, the junction kept 12 bases outside the gene matches. Germline-derived CDR1 and CDR2 are SEHNR and FQNEAQ (reference sequence). The CDR3 sequence is 18 residues long. CDR3 DNA: TGTGCCAGCAGCTTAGTAGGACTAGCGGGGAGATCTGTGGATGAGCAGTTCTTC. Its protein product is CASSLVGLAGRSVDEQFF.

The chain is built from TRBV5-1 and TRBJ1-5; TRBD1 matches 11 bases. Germline V CDR1 and CDR2: SGHRS, YFSETQ. The J segment lost 3 bases and the V segment lost 0 bases, leaving 2 bases of the junction unmatched. CDR3 size: 16 residues. The CDR3 region has the DNA TGCGCCAGCAGCTTGGGGGACAGGGGGAACAATCAGCCCCAGCATTTT. It specifies CASSLGDRGNNQPQHF.

The chain joins TRBV28 to TRBJ1-1; maybe TRBD1 (6 bases). This CDR3 contains 14 residues. The V end lost 5 bases, the J end lost 6 bases, and 16 bases lay between the germline ends. From germline, CDR1 is MDHEN and CDR2 SYDVKM. The CDR3 region is CASSLPGGRAEAFF. CDR3 coding DNA: TGTGCCAGCAGTCTTCCGGGGGGGCGGGCTGAAGCTTTCTTT.

The rearrangement links TRBV6-4 to TRBJ1-2; D is possibly TRBD1 (6 bases). Germline V gene sequence: CDR1 MRHNA, CDR2 SNTAGT. The CDR3 spans 13 residues. V was trimmed by 2 bases and J by 4 bases, leaving 8 bases between them. CDR3 sequence reads: CASSDPTGYGYTF. The CDR3 DNA is TGTGCCAGCAGTGACCCGACAGGCTATGGCTACACCTTC.

V is TRBV6-5 and J is TRBJ1-1; weak D call: TRBD1 (6 bases). V dropped 0 bases and J dropped 8 bases, with 13 bases sitting between them. Germline V gene lookup returns CDR1 MNHEY and CDR2 SVGAGI. CDR3 length: 14 residues. The CDR3 is CASSYSEAQGEAFF. DNA of the CDR3: TGTGCCAGCAGTTACTCTGAGGCACAGGGCGAAGCTTTCTTT.

This rearrangement joins TRBV5-4 to TRBJ2-7; 12 bases are shared with TRBD2. The CDR3 consists of 17 residues. Losses at the gene ends were 2 bases for V and 7 bases for J; bases not matched to a gene: 13. CDR1 and CDR2 from the germline V gene are SGHNT and YYREEE (reference sequence). The CDR3 loop reads CASSFRLLAGGPGEQYF. The CDR3 bases are TGTGCCAGCAGCTTCCGCCTGCTAGCGGGAGGGCCGGGTGAGCAGTACTTC. Filled out from reference TRBV5-4 and TRBJ2-7, the complete variable domain reads ETGVTQSPTHLIKTRGQQVTLRCSSQSGHNTVSWYQQALGQGPQFIFQYYREEENGRGNFPPRFSGLQFPNYSSELNVNALELDDSALYLCASSFRLLAGGPGEQYFGPGTRLTVT.

CDR3 loop: CASKRGNTEAFF. CDR3 sequence (DNA): TGTGCCAGCAAGAGAGGGAACACTGAAGCTTTCTTT. The chain employs TRBV27 and TRBJ1-1; D is uncertain. With 7 bases removed from V and 1 base from J, the gap between germline ends came to 7 bases. The CDR3 contains 12 residues. Germline CDR1 reads MNHEY; CDR2 reads SMNVEV (reference sequence).

The genes are TRBV28 and TRBJ2-7; D ambiguous. The CDR3 covers 12 residues. The V end was cut by 6 bases, the J end by 5 bases, with 11 bases between. The germline V gene has CDR1 MDHEN and CDR2 SYDVKM. The CDR3 is CASRFPQDEQYF. For the CDR3, the DNA is TGTGCCAGCAGGTTCCCCCAGGACGAGCAGTACTTC.

V and J are TRBV5-1 and TRBJ2-7; the D gene is possibly TRBD1 (6 bases). V gave up 0 bases and J gave up 4 bases, with 8 bases separating them. CDR1 is SGHRS, CDR2 YFSETQ, per germline. The CDR3 totals 13 residues. DNA of the CDR3: TGCGCCAGCAGCTTGGATCAGGGGTACGAGCAGTACTTC. Residues: CASSLDQGYEQYF.

The genes are TRBV27 and TRBJ1-1; D is unresolved. The germline V gene has CDR1 MNHEY and CDR2 SMNVEV (reference sequence). Between the trimmed V and J ends, which lost 5 bases and 3 bases, there was a span of 13 bases. The CDR3 covers 14 residues. For the CDR3, the DNA is TGTGCCAGCAGTCCACAATTGCGGGACACTGAAGCTTTCTTT. The encoded protein is CASSPQLRDTEAFF.